This note documents a single T cell receptor beta chain sequence. Antigen: not known. These data are taken from a study of CD8 T cells in Susac syndrome. Study-level results: The authors acknowledged that their TCR sequencing and HLA analysis involved a relatively small number of individuals.

Patients with stable or active relapsing-remitting disease, all of them treatment-naive, made up the multiple sclerosis controls. Negative isolation was used for CD8+ and CD4+ T cells and FACS enrichment for TEMRA cells. Germline lookup yields CDR1 MRHNA and CDR2 SNTAGT. With 10 bases removed from V and 0 bases from J, the gap between germline ends came to 4 bases. This CDR3 is 10 amino acids long. RNA totalling roughly 0.5 to 1 ug underwent reverse transcription with random hexamers. TCRdb re-called the immunoSEQ multiplex PCR reads through MiXCR, storing one row per CDR3 protein. Among approximately 200,000 distinct CDR3 sequences, approximately 95% were seen once, and the ten largest hold about 0.08%.

This sequence was found in a human donor with multiple sclerosis. The material sequenced was CD4+ T cells from PBMCs. This chain joins TRBV6-4 and TRBJ2-7; D remains ambiguous. The CDR3 DNA follows: TGTGCCACCCCCTCCTACGAGCAGTACGTC. This codes for CATPSYEQYV.